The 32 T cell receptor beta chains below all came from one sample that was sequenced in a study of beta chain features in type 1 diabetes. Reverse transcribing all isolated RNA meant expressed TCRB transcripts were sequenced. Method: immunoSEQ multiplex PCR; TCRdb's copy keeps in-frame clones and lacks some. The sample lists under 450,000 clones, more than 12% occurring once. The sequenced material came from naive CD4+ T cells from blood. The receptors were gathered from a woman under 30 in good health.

CDR3 amino acids: CASSSGQGAIGETQYF. The CDR3 nucleotides read TGTGCCAGCAGCTCAGGACAGGGGGCAATAGGAGAGACCCAGTACTTC. J is TRBJ2-5 and V is TRBV11-2; 11 bases align to TRBD1. V lost 4 bases to trimming and J lost 4 bases; unmatched junction nucleotides: 8. Looked up from germline, CDR1 is SGHAT and CDR2 is FQNNGV. The CDR3 sequence is 16 residues long.

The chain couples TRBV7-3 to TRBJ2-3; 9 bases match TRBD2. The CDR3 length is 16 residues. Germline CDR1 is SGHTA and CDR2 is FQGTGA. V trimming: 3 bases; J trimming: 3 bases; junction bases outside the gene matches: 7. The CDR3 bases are TGTGCCAGCAGCTTGATAGCGGGAGTTGGAACAGATACGCAGTATTTT. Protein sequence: CASSLIAGVGTDTQYF.

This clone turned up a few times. The CDR3 DNA is TGCGCCAGCAGCGGTGGACGGGAGCGGAGAGAAAAACTGTTTTTT. Translated, it gives CASSGGRERREKLFF. The V and J genes are TRBV5-1 and TRBJ1-4; unclear D gene. Germline assignment: CDR1 SGHRS and CDR2 YFSETQ. Trimming shortened V by 4 bases and J by 8 bases, and 18 bases separated the two germline ends. The CDR3 has 15 amino acids.

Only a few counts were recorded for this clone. The CDR3: CASRLIRDQPQHF. For the CDR3, the DNA is TGTGCCAGCAGGTTAATTCGGGATCAGCCCCAGCATTTT. The chain uses TRBV28 and TRBJ1-5; D is uncertain. The germline gives CDR1 MDHEN, CDR2 SYDVKM. The V end lost 6 bases, the J end lost 5 bases, and 11 bases lay between the germline ends. The CDR3 totals 13 residues.

For the CDR3, the DNA is TGTGCCTGGGCCAGGGGGACTAGAGGGTATGAGCAGTTCTTC. Amino acids: CAWARGTRGYEQFF. The rearrangement uses TRBV30 and TRBJ2-1; a possible D gene is TRBD2 (8 bases). CDR3 length equals 14 residues. Germline values: CDR1 GTSNPN, CDR2 SVGIG (reference sequence). Trimming took 5 bases from V and 8 from J, leaving 19 bases between them.

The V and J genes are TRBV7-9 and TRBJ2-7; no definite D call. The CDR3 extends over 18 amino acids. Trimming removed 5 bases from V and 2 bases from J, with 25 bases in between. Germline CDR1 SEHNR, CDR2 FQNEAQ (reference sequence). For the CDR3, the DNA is TGTGCCAGCAGCCTCTCAGATGTTTTAGGCGGTTCCCCCTACGAGCAGTACTTC. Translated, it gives CASSLSDVLGGSPYEQYF.

In DNA form, the CDR3 reads TGTGCCAGCAGTACCCCCGGGGTGGCCCAGCATTTT. It specifies CASSTPGVAQHF. This rearrangement joins TRBV28 to TRBJ1-5, with unresolved D. Germline assignment: CDR1 MDHEN and CDR2 SYDVKM. Trimming removed 5 bases at V and 11 bases at J, with 13 bases between. This CDR3 is 12 amino acids long.

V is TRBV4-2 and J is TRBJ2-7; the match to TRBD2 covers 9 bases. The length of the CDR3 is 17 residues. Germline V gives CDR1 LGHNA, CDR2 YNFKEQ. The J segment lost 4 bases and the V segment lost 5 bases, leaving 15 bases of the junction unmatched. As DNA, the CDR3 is TGTGCCAGCAGCTTTCGACGGCCGGGACTAGCAGCTTACGAGCAGTACTTC. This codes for CASSFRRPGLAAYEQYF.

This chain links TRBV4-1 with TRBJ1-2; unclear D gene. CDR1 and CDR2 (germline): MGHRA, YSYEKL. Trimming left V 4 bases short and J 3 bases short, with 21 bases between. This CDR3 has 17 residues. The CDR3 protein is CASSPQMYHAPDYGYTF. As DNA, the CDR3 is TGCGCCAGCAGCCCGCAGATGTATCACGCCCCAGACTATGGCTACACCTTC.

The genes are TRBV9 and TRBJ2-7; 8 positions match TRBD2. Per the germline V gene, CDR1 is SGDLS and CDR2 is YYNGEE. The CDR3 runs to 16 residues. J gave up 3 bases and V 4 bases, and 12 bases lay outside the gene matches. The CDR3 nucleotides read TGTGCCAGCAGCCTCGGAACTAGCGGAGGTTACTACGAGCAGTACTTC. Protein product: CASSLGTSGGYYEQYF.

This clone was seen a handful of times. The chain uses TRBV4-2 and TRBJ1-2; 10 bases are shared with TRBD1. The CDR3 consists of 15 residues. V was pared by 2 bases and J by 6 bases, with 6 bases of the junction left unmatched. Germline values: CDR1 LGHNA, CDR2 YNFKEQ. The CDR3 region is CASSQTRTGGNGYTF. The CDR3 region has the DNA TGTGCCAGCAGCCAAACTCGGACAGGGGGGAATGGCTACACCTTC.

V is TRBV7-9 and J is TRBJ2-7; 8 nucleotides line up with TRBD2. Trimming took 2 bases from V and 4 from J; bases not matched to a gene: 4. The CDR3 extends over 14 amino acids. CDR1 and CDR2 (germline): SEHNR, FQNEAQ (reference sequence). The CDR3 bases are TGTGCCAGCAGCTTAAACGGGAGGGTTTACGAGCAGTACTTC. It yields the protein CASSLNGRVYEQYF.

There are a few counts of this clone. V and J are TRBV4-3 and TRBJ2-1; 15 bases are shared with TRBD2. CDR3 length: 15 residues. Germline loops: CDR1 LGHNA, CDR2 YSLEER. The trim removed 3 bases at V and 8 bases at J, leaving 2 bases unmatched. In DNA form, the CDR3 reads TGCGCCAGCAGCCACAGGACTAGCGGGAGGGATGAGCAGTTCTTC. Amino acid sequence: CASSHRTSGRDEQFF.

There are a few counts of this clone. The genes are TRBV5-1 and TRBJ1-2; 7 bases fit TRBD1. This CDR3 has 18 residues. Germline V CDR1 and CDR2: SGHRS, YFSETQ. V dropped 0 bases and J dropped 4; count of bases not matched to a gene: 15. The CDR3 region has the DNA TGCGCCAGCAGCTTGGCCTCGGACAGGCTCTCGACTCTCTATGGCTACACCTTC. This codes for CASSLASDRLSTLYGYTF.

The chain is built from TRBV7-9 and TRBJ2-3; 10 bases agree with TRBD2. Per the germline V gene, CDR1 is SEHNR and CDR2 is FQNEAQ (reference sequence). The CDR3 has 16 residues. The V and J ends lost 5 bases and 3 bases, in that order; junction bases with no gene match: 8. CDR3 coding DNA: TGTGCCAGCAGCCGCCGGGTAGCGGGAGGAACAGATACGCAGTATTTT. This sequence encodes CASSRRVAGGTDTQYF. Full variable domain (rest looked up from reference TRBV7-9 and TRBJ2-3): DTGVSQNPRHKITKRGQNVTFRCDPISEHNRLYWYRQTLGQGPEFLTYFQNEAQLEKSRLLSDRFSAERPKGSFSTLEIQRTEQGDSAMYLCASSRRVAGGTDTQYFGPGTRLTVL.

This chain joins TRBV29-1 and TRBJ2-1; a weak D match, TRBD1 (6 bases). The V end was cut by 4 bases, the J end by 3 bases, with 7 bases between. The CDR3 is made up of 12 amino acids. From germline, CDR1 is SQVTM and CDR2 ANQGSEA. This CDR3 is CSVVQGYNEQFF. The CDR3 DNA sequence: TGCAGCGTTGTACAGGGCTACAATGAGCAGTTCTTC.

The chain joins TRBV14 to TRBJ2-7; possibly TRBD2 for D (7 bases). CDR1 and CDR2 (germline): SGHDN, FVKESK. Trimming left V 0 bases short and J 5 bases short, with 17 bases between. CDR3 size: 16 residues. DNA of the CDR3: TGTGCCAGCAGCCAAGAGACGTGGCGGGGGCTCAACGAGCAGTACTTC. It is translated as CASSQETWRGLNEQYF.

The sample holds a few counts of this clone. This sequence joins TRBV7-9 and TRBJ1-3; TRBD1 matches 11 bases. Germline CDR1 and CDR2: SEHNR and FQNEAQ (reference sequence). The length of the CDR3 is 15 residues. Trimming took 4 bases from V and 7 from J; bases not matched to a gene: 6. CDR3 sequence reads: CASSSERDRGNTIYF. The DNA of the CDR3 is TGTGCCAGCAGCTCAGAACGGGACAGGGGGAACACCATATATTTT. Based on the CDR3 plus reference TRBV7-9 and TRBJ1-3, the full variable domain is DTGVSQNPRHKITKRGQNVTFRCDPISEHNRLYWYRQTLGQGPEFLTYFQNEAQLEKSRLLSDRFSAERPKGSFSTLEIQRTEQGDSAMYLCASSSERDRGNTIYFGEGSWLTVV.

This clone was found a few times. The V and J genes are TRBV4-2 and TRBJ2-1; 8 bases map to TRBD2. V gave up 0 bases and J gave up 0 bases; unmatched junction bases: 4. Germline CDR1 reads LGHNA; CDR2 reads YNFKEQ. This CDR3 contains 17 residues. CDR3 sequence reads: CASSQDLAGGSYNEQFF. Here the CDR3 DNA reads TGTGCCAGCAGCCAAGATCTGGCGGGAGGCTCCTACAATGAGCAGTTCTTC.

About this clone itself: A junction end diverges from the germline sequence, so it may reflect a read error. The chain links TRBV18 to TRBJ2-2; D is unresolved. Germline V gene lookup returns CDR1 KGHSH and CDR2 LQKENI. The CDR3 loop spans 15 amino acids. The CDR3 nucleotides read TGTGCCAGCTCAACACCCCCCTCGAACACCGGGGAGCTGTTTTTT. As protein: CASSTPPSNTGELFF.

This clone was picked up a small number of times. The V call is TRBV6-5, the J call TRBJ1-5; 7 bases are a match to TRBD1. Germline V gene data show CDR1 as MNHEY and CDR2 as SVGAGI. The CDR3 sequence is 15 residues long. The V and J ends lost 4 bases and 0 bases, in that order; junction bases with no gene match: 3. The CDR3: CASSLGQLSNQPQHF. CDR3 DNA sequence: TGTGCCAGCAGTTTGGGACAGCTTAGCAATCAGCCCCAGCATTTT.

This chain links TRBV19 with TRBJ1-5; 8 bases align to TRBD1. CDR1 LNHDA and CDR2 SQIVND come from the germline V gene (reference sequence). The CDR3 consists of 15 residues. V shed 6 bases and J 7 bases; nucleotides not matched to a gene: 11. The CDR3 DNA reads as TGTGCCAGTAGCGAACAGGGGGGCTTCACCCAGCCCCAGCATTTT. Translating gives CASSEQGGFTQPQHF.

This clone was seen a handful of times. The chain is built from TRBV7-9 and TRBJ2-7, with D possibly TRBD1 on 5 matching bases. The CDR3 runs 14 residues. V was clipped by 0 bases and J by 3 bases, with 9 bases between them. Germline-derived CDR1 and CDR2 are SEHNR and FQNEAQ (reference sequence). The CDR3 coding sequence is TGTGCCAGCAGCTTAGCCCCCAGGGACTACGAGCAGTACTTC. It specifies CASSLAPRDYEQYF.

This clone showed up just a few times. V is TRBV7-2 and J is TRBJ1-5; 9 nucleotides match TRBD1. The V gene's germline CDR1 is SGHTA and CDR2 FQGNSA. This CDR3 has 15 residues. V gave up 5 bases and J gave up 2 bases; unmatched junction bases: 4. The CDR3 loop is CASSPGQGGNQPQHF. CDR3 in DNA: TGTGCCAGCAGCCCGGGACAGGGAGGCAATCAGCCCCAGCATTTT.

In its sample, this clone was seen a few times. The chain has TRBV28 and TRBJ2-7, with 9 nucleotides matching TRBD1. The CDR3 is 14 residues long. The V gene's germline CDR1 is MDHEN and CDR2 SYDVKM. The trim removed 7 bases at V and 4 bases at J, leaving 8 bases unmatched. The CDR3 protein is CASIPGTGIYEQYF. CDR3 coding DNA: TGTGCCAGCATTCCCGGGACAGGGATTTACGAGCAGTACTTC.

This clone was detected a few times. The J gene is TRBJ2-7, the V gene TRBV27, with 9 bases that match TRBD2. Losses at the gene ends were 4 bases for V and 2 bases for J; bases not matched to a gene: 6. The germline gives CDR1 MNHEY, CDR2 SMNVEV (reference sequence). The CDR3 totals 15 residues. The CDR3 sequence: CASSSGTSGPYEQYF. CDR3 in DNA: TGTGCCAGCAGTTCCGGAACTAGCGGGCCCTACGAGCAGTACTTC.

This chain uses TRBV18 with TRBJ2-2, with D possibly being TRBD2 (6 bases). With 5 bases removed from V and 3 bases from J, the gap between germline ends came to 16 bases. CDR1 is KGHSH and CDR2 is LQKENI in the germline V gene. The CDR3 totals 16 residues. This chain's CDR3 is CASSAAGTADTGELFF. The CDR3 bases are TGTGCCAGCTCAGCAGCCGGGACTGCTGACACCGGGGAGCTGTTTTTT. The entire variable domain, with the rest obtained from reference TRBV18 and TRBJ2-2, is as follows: NAGVMQNPRHLVRRRGQEARLRCSPMKGHSHVYWYRQLPEEGLKFMVYLQKENIIDESGMPKERFSAEFPKEGPSILRIQQVVRGDSAAYFCASSAAGTADTGELFFGEGSRLTVL.

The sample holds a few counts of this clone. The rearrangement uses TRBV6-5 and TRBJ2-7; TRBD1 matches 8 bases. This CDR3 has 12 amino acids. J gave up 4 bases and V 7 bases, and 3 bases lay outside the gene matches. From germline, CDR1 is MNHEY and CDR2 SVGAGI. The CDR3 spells CASNRGSYEQYF. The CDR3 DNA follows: TGTGCCAGCAACAGGGGGAGTTACGAGCAGTACTTC.

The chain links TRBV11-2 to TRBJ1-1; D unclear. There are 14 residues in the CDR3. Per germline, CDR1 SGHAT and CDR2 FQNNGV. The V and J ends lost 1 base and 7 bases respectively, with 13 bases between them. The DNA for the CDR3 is TGTGCCAGCAGCTTAGTGATGGTAGCTGGTGAAGCTTTCTTT. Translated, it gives CASSLVMVAGEAFF.

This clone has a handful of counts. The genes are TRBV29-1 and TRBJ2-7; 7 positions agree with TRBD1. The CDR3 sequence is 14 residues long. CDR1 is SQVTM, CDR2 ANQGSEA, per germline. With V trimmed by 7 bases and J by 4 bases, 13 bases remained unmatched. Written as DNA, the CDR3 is TGCAGCGCTGTGCTGACAGGGACCTTTTACGAGCAGTACTTC. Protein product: CSAVLTGTFYEQYF.

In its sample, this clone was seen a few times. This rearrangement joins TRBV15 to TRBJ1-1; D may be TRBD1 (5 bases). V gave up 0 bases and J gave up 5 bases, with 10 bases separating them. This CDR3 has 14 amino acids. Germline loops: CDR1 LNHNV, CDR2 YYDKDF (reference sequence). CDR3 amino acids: CATSREGGRTEAFF. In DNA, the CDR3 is TGTGCCACCAGCAGAGAGGGGGGAAGAACTGAAGCTTTCTTT.

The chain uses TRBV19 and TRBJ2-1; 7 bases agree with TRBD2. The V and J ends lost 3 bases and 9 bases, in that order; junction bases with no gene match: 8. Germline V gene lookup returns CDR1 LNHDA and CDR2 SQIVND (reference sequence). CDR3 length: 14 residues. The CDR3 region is CASSILGPSGEQFF. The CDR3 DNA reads TGTGCCAGTAGTATTTTGGGACCTAGCGGTGAGCAGTTCTTC.